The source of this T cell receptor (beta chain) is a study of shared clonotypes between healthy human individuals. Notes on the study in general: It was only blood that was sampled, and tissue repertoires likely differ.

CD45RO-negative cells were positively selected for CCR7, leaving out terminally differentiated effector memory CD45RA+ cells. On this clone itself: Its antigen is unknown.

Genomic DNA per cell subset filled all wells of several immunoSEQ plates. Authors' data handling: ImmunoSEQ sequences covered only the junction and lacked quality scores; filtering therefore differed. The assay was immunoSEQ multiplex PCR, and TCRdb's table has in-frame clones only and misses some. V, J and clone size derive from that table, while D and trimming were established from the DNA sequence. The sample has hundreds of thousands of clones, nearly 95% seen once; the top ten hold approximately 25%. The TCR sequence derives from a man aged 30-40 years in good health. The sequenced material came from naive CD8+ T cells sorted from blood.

The CDR3 coding sequence is TGTGCCAGCAGCCAAGTTTTAGAGAACACCGGGGAGCTGTTTTTT. It is translated as CASSQVLENTGELFF. The rearrangement joins TRBV4-2 to TRBJ2-2; D is ambiguous. CDR3 length: 15 amino acids. CDR1 is LGHNA and CDR2 is YNFKEQ in the germline V gene. V was clipped by 1 base and J by 1 base, with 7 bases between them.